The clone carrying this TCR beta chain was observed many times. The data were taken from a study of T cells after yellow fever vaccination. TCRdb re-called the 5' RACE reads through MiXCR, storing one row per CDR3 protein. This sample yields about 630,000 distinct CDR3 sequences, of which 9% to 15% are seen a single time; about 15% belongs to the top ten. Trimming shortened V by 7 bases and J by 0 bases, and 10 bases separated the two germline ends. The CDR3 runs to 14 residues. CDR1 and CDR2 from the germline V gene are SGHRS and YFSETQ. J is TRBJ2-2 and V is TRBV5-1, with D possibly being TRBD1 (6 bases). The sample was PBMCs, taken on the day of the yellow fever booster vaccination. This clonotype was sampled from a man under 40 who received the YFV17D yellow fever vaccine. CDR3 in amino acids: CASSQGPNTGELFF. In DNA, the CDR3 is TGCGCCAGCTCACAGGGCCCGAACACCGGGGAGCTGTTTTTT.